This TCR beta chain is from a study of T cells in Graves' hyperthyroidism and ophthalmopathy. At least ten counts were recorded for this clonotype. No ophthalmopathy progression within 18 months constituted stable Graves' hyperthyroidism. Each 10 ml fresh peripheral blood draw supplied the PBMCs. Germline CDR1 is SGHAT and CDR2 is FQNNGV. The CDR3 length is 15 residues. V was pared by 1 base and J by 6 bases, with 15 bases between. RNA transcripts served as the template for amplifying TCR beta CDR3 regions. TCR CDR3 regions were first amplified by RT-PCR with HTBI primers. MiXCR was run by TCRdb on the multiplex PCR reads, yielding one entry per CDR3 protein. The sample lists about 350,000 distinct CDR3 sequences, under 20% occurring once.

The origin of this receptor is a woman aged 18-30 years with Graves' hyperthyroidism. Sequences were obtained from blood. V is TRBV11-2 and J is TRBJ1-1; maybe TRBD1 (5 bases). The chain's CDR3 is CASSLGGTVGAEAFF. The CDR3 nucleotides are TGTGCCAGCAGCTTAGGGGGGACGGTCGGAGCTGAAGCTTTCTTT.